This record concerns one T cell receptor beta chain sequence. Its antigen is unidentified. This entry is derived from a study of T cell repertoires in cytomegalovirus infection. The study, taken as a whole, reports: HLA-C-restricted CMV-specific TCR beta clonotypes prevailed in the ex vivo response.

Germline CDR1 SGHNT, CDR2 YYREEE (reference sequence). The V segment lost 4 bases and the J segment 0 bases; nucleotides outside the gene matches: 4. The CDR3 has 16 amino acids. TCRdb passed the reads through MiXCR, listing each CDR3 protein once. Of some 500,000 distinct CDR3 sequences listed, approximately 40% are singletons. This chain connects TRBV5-4 to TRBJ2-2; 9 bases agree with TRBD1. This material consisted of cultured PBMCs, taken from culture after CMV antigen stimulation. This TCR came from a human donor in good health (CMV status not recorded). Some clones in this sample may be carry-over from other donors' samples. CDR3 loop: CASSKDRGSNTGELFF. CDR3 nucleotides: TGTGCCAGCAGCAAGGACAGGGGCTCGAACACCGGGGAGCTGTTTTTT.